These 17 T cell receptor gamma chains share one sample of origin, sequenced in a study of Vδ1+ human thymocytes. Study results and caveats: Highly polyclonal TRG and TRD repertoires with Gaussian CDR3 length distributions appeared in thymus.

The template was reverse-transcribed extracted RNA. CDR3 amplicons came from multiplex PCR with pooled V-gene forward and constant-region reverse primers. TCRdb re-called the multiplex PCR reads through CATT. The profile shows several thousand gamma-chain clones, roughly 40% of them singletons. Which antigens these TCRs recognize remains unknown. The sequencing sample was made of Vdelta1+ gamma-delta thymocytes from the thymus. Subset given: FACS-sorted CD3+ TCRalphabeta- TCRVdelta1+ TCRVdelta2- thymocytes. These receptors were collected from a boy under three years old who had congenital heart surgery.

The chain has TRGV5 and TRGJ1 or TRGJ2. The J gene is absent in TCRdb and was assigned here via DNA matching to germline. Per the germline V gene, CDR1 is VINAFY and CDR2 is YDVSNSKD. The CDR3 consists of 14 residues. V shed 2 bases and J 3 bases; nucleotides not matched to a gene: 7. CDR3 loop: CATWDIATYYKKLF. The CDR3 region has the DNA TGTGCCACCTGGGACATAGCGACTTATTATAAGAAACTCTTT.

This clone was counted between two and nine times. The chain employs TRGV4 and TRGJ1 or TRGJ2. Germline loops: CDR1 EGSTGY, CDR2 YDSYTSSV. The CDR3 is made up of 13 amino acids. V was pared by 4 bases and J by 3 bases, with 6 bases of the junction left unmatched. CDR3 bases: TGTGCCACCTGGGACCTGGTTTATTATAAGAAACTCTTT. Residues: CATWDLVYYKKLF.

The chain uses TRGV4 and TRGJ1 or TRGJ2. TCRdb is silent on the J gene; assignment here came from matching the DNA to germline. The CDR3 runs 12 residues. V shed 0 bases, J shed 10 bases, and the junction held 6 bases outside the gene matches. The V gene's germline CDR1 is EGSTGY and CDR2 YDSYTSSV. Here the CDR3 reads CATWDGYPKKLF. The CDR3 DNA reads TGTGCCACCTGGGATGGGTACCCCAAGAAACTCTTT.

This clone came up a few times. V is TRGV8 and J is TRGJ1 or TRGJ2. TCRdb records no J gene; here it was assigned by comparing the DNA to germline. Germline loops: CDR1 VENAVY, CDR2 YDSYNSRV. This CDR3 region has 13 residues. V was clipped by 3 bases and J by 0 bases; unmatched bases: 2. In DNA, the CDR3 is TGTGCCACCTGGGATCCGAATTATTATAAGAAACTCTTT. Encoded protein: CATWDPNYYKKLF.

No V gene was called, and the J gene is TRGJ1 or TRGJ2. CDR3 length: 13 amino acids. The chain's CDR3 is CATWFRLGYMKLF. The DNA for the CDR3 is TGTGCCACCTGGTTCAGGCTGGGATATATGAAACTCTTT.

The gene calls are TRGV4 and TRGJ1 or TRGJ2. TCRdb records no J gene; here it was assigned by comparing the DNA to germline. V lost 5 bases to trimming and J lost 3 bases; unmatched junction nucleotides: 4. CDR3 length equals 12 residues. CDR1 is EGSTGY and CDR2 is YDSYTSSV in the germline V gene. The CDR3 sequence: CATWGPYYKKLF. CDR3 coding DNA: TGTGCCACCTGGGGACCTTATTATAAGAAACTCTTT.

The chain has TRGV8 and TRGJ1 or TRGJ2. The J gene was missing in TCRdb and was found by matching the end of the DNA to germline. Germline values: CDR1 VENAVY, CDR2 YDSYNSRV. Losses at the gene ends were 8 bases for V and 5 bases for J; bases not matched to a gene: 9. The CDR3 has 12 amino acids. The CDR3 DNA is TGTGCCACCTACCACGGAAATTATAAGAAACTCTTT. Translated: CATYHGNYKKLF.

In its sample, this clone is large (0.1 to 1%). The same CDR3 can be traced to other DNA sequences in this sample. The chain couples TRGV3 to TRGJ1 or TRGJ2. There are 13 residues in the CDR3. V was pared by 0 bases and J by 5 bases, with 4 bases of the junction left unmatched. From germline, CDR1 is VTNTFY and CDR2 YDVSTARD (reference sequence). The chain's CDR3 is CATWDRPHYKKLF. The CDR3 DNA reads as TGTGCCACCTGGGACAGGCCTCATTATAAGAAACTCTTT.

V usage is TRGV5 and J usage is TRGJ1 or TRGJ2. TCRdb is silent on the J gene; assignment here came from matching the DNA to germline. The germline CDR1 and CDR2 sequences are VINAFY and YDVSNSKD. The CDR3 totals 14 residues. Trimming at V came to 3 bases and at J to 7 bases, leaving 12 bases not matched to a gene. CDR3 bases: TGTGCCACCTGGGACCCCCTTTTTTGGTATAAGAAACTCTTT. Amino acids: CATWDPLFWYKKLF.

Worth noting for this clone: This is likely an artifact of a read error, given a far larger clone one base away. The J gene call is TRGJ1 or TRGJ2, but no V gene call exists. CDR3 length: 11 amino acids. The CDR3 reads CATLDYYKKLF. The CDR3 bases are TGTGCCACCTTGGATTATTATAAGAAACTCTTT.

The table lists this clone with a few counts. This sample also contains other DNA sequences that code for the same CDR3. The V and J genes are TRGV4 and TRGJ1 or TRGJ2. TCRdb is silent on the J gene; assignment here came from matching the DNA to germline. The CDR3 extends over 12 amino acids. V lost 1 base to trimming and J lost 4 bases; unmatched junction nucleotides: 1. Germline CDR1 EGSTGY, CDR2 YDSYTSSV. The CDR3 here is CATWDGYYKKLF. In DNA, the CDR3 is TGTGCCACCTGGGATGGCTATTATAAGAAACTCTTT.

The J gene is TRGJ1 or TRGJ2, the V gene TRGV9. Germline CDR1 and CDR2: GITISATS and ISYDGTV (reference sequence). CDR3 size: 11 residues. The junction had 4 bases not matched to a gene; V was cut back by 3 bases and J by 8 bases. CDR3 nucleotides: TGTGCCTTGTGGGAGCTCGATAAGAAACTCTTT. Translation gives CALWELDKKLF.

This clone showed up just once. The rearrangement uses TRGV5 and TRGJ1 or TRGJ2. The J gene was not available in TCRdb and was assigned here by matching the DNA to germline segments. The CDR3 runs 11 residues. Losses at the gene ends were 5 bases for V and 5 bases for J; bases not matched to a gene: 3. The V gene's germline CDR1 is VINAFY and CDR2 YDVSNSKD. This CDR3 reads CATWVDYKKLF. CDR3 bases: TGTGCCACCTGGGTCGATTATAAGAAACTCTTT.

This clone came up a few times. The chain recombines TRGV4 with TRGJ1 or TRGJ2. The CDR3 is 13 residues long. With 0 bases clipped from V and 5 bases from J, the junction kept 4 bases outside the gene matches. In germline, CDR1 is EGSTGY, CDR2 YDSYTSSV. In nucleotides, the CDR3 is TGTGCCACCTGGGATGGGCGGCATTATAAGAAACTCTTT. Amino acid sequence: CATWDGRHYKKLF.

By sample fraction, this clone is medium-sized. The V call is TRGV9, the J call TRGJ1 or TRGJ2. The V gene's germline CDR1 is GITISATS and CDR2 ISYDGTV (reference sequence). The V gene end was trimmed by 2 bases and the J gene end by 13 bases; junction bases not matched to a gene: 5. The CDR3 is made up of 10 amino acids. CDR3 in amino acids: CALWEETKLF. The DNA for the CDR3 is TGTGCCTTGTGGGAGGAGACCAAACTCTTT.

Concerning this clone itself: Other DNA sequences from this sample encode an identical CDR3 as well. The chain recombines TRGV3 with TRGJ1 or TRGJ2. TCRdb is silent on the J gene; assignment here came from matching the DNA to germline. The CDR3 is 16 amino acids. V lost 1 base to trimming and J lost 9 bases; unmatched junction nucleotides: 18. CDR1 is VTNTFY and CDR2 is YDVSTARD in the germline V gene (reference sequence). The CDR3 region is CATWDRPERDMCKKLF. The CDR3, as DNA: TGTGCCACCTGGGACAGACCAGAGCGAGATATGTGTAAGAAACTCTTT.

V gene TRGV3 combines with J gene TRGJP2. The J gene is absent in TCRdb and was assigned here via DNA matching to germline. V lost 3 bases, J lost 5 bases, and 3 bases stayed unmatched. The length of the CDR3 is 13 residues. From germline, CDR1 is VTNTFY and CDR2 YDVSTARD (reference sequence). CDR3 sequence reads: CATWDESDWIKTF. DNA of the CDR3: TGTGCCACCTGGGACGAGAGTGATTGGATCAAGACGTTT.